This entry lists 16 T cell receptor beta chains sequenced from one sample in a study of cytomegalovirus exposure and HLA in healthy donors. 13 Jbeta primers and 60 Vbeta primers were used for the PCR. Using immunoSEQ multiplex PCR, the repertoire was profiled, and TCRdb retains in-frame clones only, with some absent. This sample has under 200,000 clones; 70% to 90% occur once, and the top ten carry approximately 2.2%. Sequenced sample: PBMCs. Receptors originate from a woman aged 50 to 60 in good health and CMV-seronegative.

V and J are TRBV28 and TRBJ1-2; a weak D match, TRBD1 (5 bases). The CDR3 totals 12 residues. V lost 2 bases, J lost 7 bases, and 8 bases lay in between. Germline CDR1 and CDR2: MDHEN and SYDVKM. In nucleotides, the CDR3 is TGTGCCAGCAGTTTAGATCAGGGTGGCTACACCTTC. It codes for CASSLDQGGYTF.

The chain is built from TRBV29-1 and TRBJ2-5; 7 bases agree with TRBD2. J was trimmed by 5 bases and V by 4 bases; bases with no gene match: 1. The CDR3 length is 11 residues. Germline V gene data show CDR1 as SQVTM and CDR2 as ANQGSEA. The CDR3 nucleotides are TGCAGCGTTGTGACTAGCGAGACCCAGTACTTC. Residues: CSVVTSETQYF. Filled out from reference TRBV29-1 and TRBJ2-5, the complete variable domain reads SAVISQKPSRDICQRGTSLTIQCQVDSQVTMMFWYRQQPGQSLTLIATANQGSEATYESGFVIDKFPISRPNLTFSTLTVSNMSPEDSSIYLCSVVTSETQYFGPGTRLLVL.

Worth noting for this clone: Germline is not matched at one junction end, which may reflect a read error. The chain combines TRBV5-4 with TRBJ2-7; 8 nucleotides agree with TRBD2. Germline assignment: CDR1 SGHNT and CDR2 YYREEE (reference sequence). The CDR3 runs 12 residues. The CDR3 protein is CVSRSGRDEQYF. The CDR3 DNA reads as TGTGTCAGCCGAAGCGGGAGAGACGAGCAGTACTTC. Drawing the rest from reference TRBV5-4 and TRBJ2-7, the complete variable domain is ETGVTQSPTHLIKTRGQQVTLRCSSQSGHNTVSWYQQALGQGPQFIFQYYREEENGRGNFPPRFSGLQFPNYSSELNVNALELDDSALYLCVSRSGRDEQYFGPGTRLTVT.

This clone was counted between two and nine times. V usage is TRBV10-3 and J usage is TRBJ2-3; no clear D gene. CDR3 length: 14 residues. Trimming took off 6 bases at V and 0 bases at J, with 10 bases between the two ends. Germline-derived CDR1 and CDR2 are ENHRY and SYGVKD. CDR3 bases: TGTGCCATCAGCGACCGAGGTAGCACAGATACGCAGTATTTT. Translation: CAISDRGSTDTQYF.

V usage is TRBV7-9 and J usage is TRBJ2-1; maybe TRBD2 (5 bases). With 5 bases removed from V and 5 bases from J, the gap between germline ends came to 19 bases. This CDR3 spans 16 amino acids. The V gene's germline CDR1 is SEHNR and CDR2 FQNEAQ (reference sequence). The CDR3 region is CASSQLRTSQDNEQFF. The CDR3 coding sequence is TGTGCCAGCAGCCAGTTACGGACTTCCCAGGACAATGAGCAGTTCTTC.

V and J are TRBV2 and TRBJ2-3, with D maybe TRBD1 (6 bases). Trimming removed 5 bases from V and 2 bases from J, with 14 bases in between. Germline V gene lookup returns CDR1 SNHLY and CDR2 FYNNEI. CDR3 length equals 15 residues. The CDR3 DNA reads TGTGCCAGCAGTAGAGACCAGGGGAACACAGATACGCAGTATTTT. Amino acids: CASSRDQGNTDTQYF.

The chain joins TRBV5-1 to TRBJ1-2; 7 nucleotides align to TRBD1. This CDR3 spans 15 amino acids. With 6 bases clipped from V and 4 bases from J, the junction kept 12 bases outside the gene matches. Germline V gene sequence: CDR1 SGHRS, CDR2 YFSETQ. CDR3: CASTSTPGTAYGYTF. The CDR3 region has the DNA TGCGCCAGCACCTCCACTCCAGGGACAGCCTATGGCTACACCTTC.

The J gene is TRBJ2-5, the V gene TRBV19, with 7 bases aligning to TRBD1. Per the germline V gene, CDR1 is LNHDA and CDR2 is SQIVND (reference sequence). V dropped 7 bases and J dropped 5; count of bases not matched to a gene: 13. The CDR3 runs to 15 residues. Written as DNA, the CDR3 is TGTGCCAGTAACCACCGCAGGGGGTCGGGTGAGACCCAGTACTTC. Its translation: CASNHRRGSGETQYF.

The rearrangement links TRBV14 to TRBJ2-3, with D hard to call. Germline values: CDR1 SGHDN, CDR2 FVKESK. The ends were cut back, 0 bases at V and 8 bases at J, with 12 bases in the middle. The CDR3 is 14 residues long. CDR3 in amino acids: CASSQDVRSVTQYF. In DNA form, the CDR3 reads TGTGCCAGCAGCCAAGATGTCCGTTCGGTTACGCAGTATTTT.

The rearrangement joins TRBV28 to TRBJ1-1, with D hard to call. From germline, CDR1 is MDHEN and CDR2 SYDVKM. The CDR3 is 16 amino acids. Trimming took off 5 bases at V and 1 base at J, with 17 bases between the two ends. In nucleotides, the CDR3 is TGTGCCAGCAGTAGCCGGACTCTGGGGTGGAACACTGAAGCTTTCTTT. It specifies CASSSRTLGWNTEAFF.

V usage is TRBV5-8 and J usage is TRBJ2-1; TRBD2 matches 9 bases. The germline V gene encodes CDR1 SGHTS and CDR2 YDEGEE. The CDR3 contains 16 residues. Germline trimming cut 0 bases from V and 7 bases from J; bases unmatched to any gene: 8. CDR3 nucleotides: TGTGCCAGCAGCTTGGTTGGACTAGCGCTCCCTAATGAGCAGTTCTTC. It translates to CASSLVGLALPNEQFF. The whole variable domain, filled in from reference TRBV5-8 and TRBJ2-1, reads EAGVTQSPTHLIKTRGQQATLRCSPISGHTSVYWYQQALGLGLQFLLWYDEGEERNRGNFPPRFSGRQFPNYSSELNVNALELEDSALYLCASSLVGLALPNEQFFGPGTRLTVL.

This clone was counted a single time. The chain employs TRBV27 and TRBJ2-1; 11 bases agree with TRBD2. The CDR3 has 15 amino acids. After removal of 6 bases from V and 5 bases from J, the junction contained 6 bases not matched to a gene. Per germline, CDR1 MNHEY and CDR2 SMNVEV (reference sequence). Here the CDR3 reads CASSQLAGVDNEQFF. CDR3 coding DNA: TGTGCCAGCAGCCAACTAGCGGGAGTAGACAATGAGCAGTTCTTC.

This sequence joins TRBV27 and TRBJ1-1; D might be TRBD1 (5 bases). The germline V gene has CDR1 MNHEY and CDR2 SMNVEV (reference sequence). This CDR3 comprises 15 residues. Trimming stripped 7 bases from V and 2 bases from J, with 17 bases between. The CDR3 DNA sequence: TGTGCCAGCACTTGGACGGGGGAAGGAAACACTGAAGCTTTCTTT. Its translation is CASTWTGEGNTEAFF.

The chain couples TRBV28 to TRBJ1-5; D not certain. Between the trimmed V and J ends, which lost 5 bases and 6 bases, there was a span of 14 bases. CDR1 is MDHEN, CDR2 SYDVKM, per germline. The CDR3 is 14 residues long. The CDR3 reads CASSQGGLPQPQHF. The CDR3 nucleotides are TGTGCCAGCAGTCAAGGTGGGCTCCCTCAGCCCCAGCATTTT.

The chain's CDR3 is CASRNRGQYNEQFF. The CDR3 nucleotides read TGTGCCAGTAGAAACAGGGGGCAGTACAATGAGCAGTTCTTC. The chain is built from TRBV6-5 and TRBJ2-1; TRBD1 agrees at 9 bases. The V segment lost 9 bases and the J segment 4 bases; nucleotides outside the gene matches: 7. CDR3 length: 14 amino acids. Germline loops: CDR1 MNHEY, CDR2 SVGAGI.

V is TRBV7-8 and J is TRBJ1-1; D remains ambiguous. From germline, CDR1 is SGHVS and CDR2 FQNEAQ. The V end lost 1 base, the J end lost 3 bases, and 6 bases lay between the germline ends. This CDR3 comprises 13 residues. CDR3 coding DNA: TGTGCCAGCAGCTTAGAACATCACACTGAAGCTTTCTTT. Encoded protein: CASSLEHHTEAFF.